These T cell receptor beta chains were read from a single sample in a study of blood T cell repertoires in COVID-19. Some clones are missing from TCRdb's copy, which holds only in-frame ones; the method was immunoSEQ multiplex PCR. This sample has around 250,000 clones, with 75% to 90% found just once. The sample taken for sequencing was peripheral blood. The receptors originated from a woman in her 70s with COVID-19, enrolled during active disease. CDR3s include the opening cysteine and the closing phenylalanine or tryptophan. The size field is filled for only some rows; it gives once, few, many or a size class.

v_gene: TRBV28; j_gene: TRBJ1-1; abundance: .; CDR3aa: CASSLDGVQGMNTEAFF
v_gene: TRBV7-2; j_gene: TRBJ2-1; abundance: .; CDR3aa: CASSLVDYIREQFF
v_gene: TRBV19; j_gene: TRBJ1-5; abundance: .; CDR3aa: CASSIGWGDQPQHF
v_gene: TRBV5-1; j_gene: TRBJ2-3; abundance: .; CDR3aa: CASSSKTPGLAGGGTDTQYF
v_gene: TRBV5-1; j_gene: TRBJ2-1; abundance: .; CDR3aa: CASSSGQAVGHNEQFF
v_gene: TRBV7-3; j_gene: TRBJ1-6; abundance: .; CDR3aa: CASSRTGRDSPLHF
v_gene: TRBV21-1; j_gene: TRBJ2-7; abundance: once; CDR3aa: CASRGDKETYEQYF
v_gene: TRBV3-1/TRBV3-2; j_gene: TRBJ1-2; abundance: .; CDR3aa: CASSQEGRPGGPGYTF
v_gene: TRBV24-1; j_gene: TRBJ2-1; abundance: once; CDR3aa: CATSDPGYNEQFF
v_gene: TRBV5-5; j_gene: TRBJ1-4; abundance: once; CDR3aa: CASSPEGRAEKLFF
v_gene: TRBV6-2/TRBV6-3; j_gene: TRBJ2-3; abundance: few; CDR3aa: CASSYLARAADTQYF
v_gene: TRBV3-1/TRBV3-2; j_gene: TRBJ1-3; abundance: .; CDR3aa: CASSHELNTIYF
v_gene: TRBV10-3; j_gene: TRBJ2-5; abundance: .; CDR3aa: CAISESSGASQYF
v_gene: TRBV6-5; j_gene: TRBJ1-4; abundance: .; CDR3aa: CASSYRVNEKLFF
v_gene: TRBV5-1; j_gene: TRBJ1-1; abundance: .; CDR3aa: CASSLTGVTNTEAFF
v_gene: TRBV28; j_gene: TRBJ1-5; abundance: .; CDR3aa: CASSFRGFNQPQHF
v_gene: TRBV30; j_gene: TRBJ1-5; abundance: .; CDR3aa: CAWSYYRGVGHQPQHF
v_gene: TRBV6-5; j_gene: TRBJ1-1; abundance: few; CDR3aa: CASRHSGGGEAFF
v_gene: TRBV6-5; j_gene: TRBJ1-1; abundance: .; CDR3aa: CASSYDGRGLWTEAFF
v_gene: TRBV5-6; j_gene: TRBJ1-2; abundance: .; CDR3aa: CASEPRGGRVGYTF
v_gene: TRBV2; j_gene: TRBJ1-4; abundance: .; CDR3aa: CASSDTGEKLFF
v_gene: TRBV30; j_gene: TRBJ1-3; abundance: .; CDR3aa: CAWSAQSGNTIYF
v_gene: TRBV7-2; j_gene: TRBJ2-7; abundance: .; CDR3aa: CASSLGTGPLREQYF
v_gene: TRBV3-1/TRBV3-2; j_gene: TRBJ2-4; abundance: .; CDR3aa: CASSPGQVVGIQYF
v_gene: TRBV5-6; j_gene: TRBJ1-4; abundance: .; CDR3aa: CASSLGTDTEKLFF
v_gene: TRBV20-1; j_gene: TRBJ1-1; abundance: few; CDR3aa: CSGSYTEAFF
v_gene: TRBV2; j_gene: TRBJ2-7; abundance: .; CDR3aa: CASRTGGYEQYF
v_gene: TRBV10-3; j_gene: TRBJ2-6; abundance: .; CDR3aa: CAISPEPGANVLTF
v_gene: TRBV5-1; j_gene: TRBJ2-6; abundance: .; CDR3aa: CASSVLAGGTSGANVLTF
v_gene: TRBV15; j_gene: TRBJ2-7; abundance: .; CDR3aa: CATSSHTRQSSYEQYF
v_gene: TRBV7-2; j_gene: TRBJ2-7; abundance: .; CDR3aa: CASSIGSTLNEQYF
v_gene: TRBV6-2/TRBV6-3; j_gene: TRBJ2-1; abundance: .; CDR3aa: CASSYLGVNEQFF
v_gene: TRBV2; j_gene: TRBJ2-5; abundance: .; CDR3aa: CASSEWGLAGVAETQYF
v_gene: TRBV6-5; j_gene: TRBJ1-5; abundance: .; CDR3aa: CASRPGQPNQPQHF
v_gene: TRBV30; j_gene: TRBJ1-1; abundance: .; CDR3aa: CAWSKDTHTEAFF
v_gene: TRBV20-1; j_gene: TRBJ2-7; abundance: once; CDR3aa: CSATGVAQYF
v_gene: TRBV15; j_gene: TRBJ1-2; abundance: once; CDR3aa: CATSRDRGLGQRYREDGYTF
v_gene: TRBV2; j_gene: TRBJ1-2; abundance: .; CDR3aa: CASSGGGQNYGYTF
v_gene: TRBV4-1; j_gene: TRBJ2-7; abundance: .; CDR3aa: CASSQHAGQNSYEQYF
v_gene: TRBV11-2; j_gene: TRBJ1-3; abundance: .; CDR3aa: CASSLDPTRTGNTIYF
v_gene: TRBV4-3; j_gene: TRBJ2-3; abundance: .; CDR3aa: CASSQDLGGRGTSTDTQYF
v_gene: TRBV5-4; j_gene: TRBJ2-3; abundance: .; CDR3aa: CASSSPTSGSGADTQYF
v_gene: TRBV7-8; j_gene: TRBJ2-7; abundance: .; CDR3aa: CASSTGTGVYEQYF
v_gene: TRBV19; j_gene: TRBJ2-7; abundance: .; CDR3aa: CASSIESGSSYEQYF
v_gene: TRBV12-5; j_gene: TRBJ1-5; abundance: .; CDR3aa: CASAQIGRGNQPQHF
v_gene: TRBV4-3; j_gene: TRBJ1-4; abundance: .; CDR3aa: CASSQGGPTTNEKLFF
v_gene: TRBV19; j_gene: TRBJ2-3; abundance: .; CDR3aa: CASSSIGVRAGGNTQYF
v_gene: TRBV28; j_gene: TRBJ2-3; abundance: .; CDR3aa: CASNYLLRSTDTQYF